What follows describes a single T cell receptor (beta chain). The sample comes from a study of sequential checkpoint blockade in melanoma. The treatment denotes: randomized to nivolumab then ipilimumab (arm A) or the reverse (arm B). CDR1 and CDR2 (germline): SGHRS, YFSETQ. CDR3 length: 14 residues. V was pared by 3 bases and J by 4 bases, with 6 bases of the junction left unmatched. Libraries were prepared by immunoSEQ multiplex PCR; TCRdb keeps only in-frame clonotypes and omits some of them. The sample yields about 15,000 clones, over 60% seen once. The sample was CD8+ T cells sorted from blood (inferred from file names), taken from a patient given nivolumab and ipilimumab in sequence. This TCR came from a human donor with melanoma. The genes are TRBV5-1 and TRBJ2-7; TRBD1 matches at 8 bases. The CDR3 spells CASSSDDRGYEQYF. In nucleotides, the CDR3 is TGCGCCAGCAGCTCCGATGACAGGGGTTACGAGCAGTACTTC.